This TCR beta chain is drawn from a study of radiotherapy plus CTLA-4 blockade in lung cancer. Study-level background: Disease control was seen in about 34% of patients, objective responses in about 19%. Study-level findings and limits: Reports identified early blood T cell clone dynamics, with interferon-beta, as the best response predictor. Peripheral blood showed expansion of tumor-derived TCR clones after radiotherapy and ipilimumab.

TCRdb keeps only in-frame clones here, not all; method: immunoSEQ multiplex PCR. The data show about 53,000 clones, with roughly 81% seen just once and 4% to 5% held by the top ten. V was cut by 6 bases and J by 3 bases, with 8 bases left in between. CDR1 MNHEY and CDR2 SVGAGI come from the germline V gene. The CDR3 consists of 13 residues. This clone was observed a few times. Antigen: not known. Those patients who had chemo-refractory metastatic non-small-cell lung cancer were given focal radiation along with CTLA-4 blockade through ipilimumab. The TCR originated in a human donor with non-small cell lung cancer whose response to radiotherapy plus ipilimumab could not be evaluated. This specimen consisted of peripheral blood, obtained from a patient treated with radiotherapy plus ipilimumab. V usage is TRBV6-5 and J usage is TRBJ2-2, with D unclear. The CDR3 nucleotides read TGTGCCAGCAGAGCACTGGACACCGGGGAGCTGTTTTTT. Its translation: CASRALDTGELFF.